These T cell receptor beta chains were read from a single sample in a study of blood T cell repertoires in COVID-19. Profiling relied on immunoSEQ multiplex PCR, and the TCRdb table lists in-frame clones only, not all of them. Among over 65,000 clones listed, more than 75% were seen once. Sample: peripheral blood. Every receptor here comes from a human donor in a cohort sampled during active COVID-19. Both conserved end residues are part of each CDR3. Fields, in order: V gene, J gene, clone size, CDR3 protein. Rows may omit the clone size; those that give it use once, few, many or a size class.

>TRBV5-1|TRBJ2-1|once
CASSLGGSVDEQFF
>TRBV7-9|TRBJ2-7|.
CASSPRGYEQYF
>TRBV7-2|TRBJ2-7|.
CASSLDFSSSYEQYF
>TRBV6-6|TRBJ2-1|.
CASSPRLSNEQFF
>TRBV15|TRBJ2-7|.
CATSGRSGTGPYEQYF
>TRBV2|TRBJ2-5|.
CASRSTGRGETQYF
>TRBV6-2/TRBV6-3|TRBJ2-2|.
CASSPPSGGTGELFF
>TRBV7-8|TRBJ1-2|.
CASSLVSGTGGGYTF
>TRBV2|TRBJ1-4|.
CASRDRDRGPVTTNEKLFF
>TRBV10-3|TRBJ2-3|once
CAISPIPLGGASTDTQYF
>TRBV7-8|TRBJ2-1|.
CASNLRGLRQNEQFF
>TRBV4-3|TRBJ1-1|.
CASSQDGGTTEAFF
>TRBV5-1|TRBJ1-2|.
CASSVTGDYGYTF
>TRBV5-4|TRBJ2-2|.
CASSFSRGRASTGELFF
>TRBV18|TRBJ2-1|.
CASSLRGQSYNEQFF
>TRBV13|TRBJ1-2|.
CASSPKKREPRGYTF
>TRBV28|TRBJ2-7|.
CASSPGTGYNEQYF
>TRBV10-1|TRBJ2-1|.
CASSESERESDEQFF
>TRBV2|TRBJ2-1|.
CASSARTSVGPYNEQFF
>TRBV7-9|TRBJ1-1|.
CASSLTLEPFF
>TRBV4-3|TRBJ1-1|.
CASSQVGGGKTEAFF
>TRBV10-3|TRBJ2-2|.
CAASLAPNTGELFF
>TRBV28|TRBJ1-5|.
CASSPPDRATQPQHF